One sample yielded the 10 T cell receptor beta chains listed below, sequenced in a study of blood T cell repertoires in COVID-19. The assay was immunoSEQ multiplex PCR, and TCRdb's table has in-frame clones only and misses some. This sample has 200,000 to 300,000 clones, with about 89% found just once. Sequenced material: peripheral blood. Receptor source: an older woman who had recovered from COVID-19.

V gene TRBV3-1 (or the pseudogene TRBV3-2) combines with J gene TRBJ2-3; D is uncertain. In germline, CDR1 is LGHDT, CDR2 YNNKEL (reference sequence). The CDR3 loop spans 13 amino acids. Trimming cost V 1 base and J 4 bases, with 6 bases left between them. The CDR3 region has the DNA TGTGCCAGCAGCCAAGCCGGAGCAGATACGCAGTATTTT. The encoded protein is CASSQAGADTQYF.

The CDR3 nucleotides are TGTGCCAGCAGCTTAACCGGCGCTCTAGCGGGGGGGATCCACTACGAGCAGTACTTC. Translated: CASSLTGALAGGIHYEQYF. The chain uses TRBV7-2 and TRBJ2-7, with 12 bases aligning to TRBD2. V lost 2 bases, J lost 3 bases, and 14 bases stayed unmatched. Germline V gene sequence: CDR1 SGHTA, CDR2 FQGNSA. CDR3 size: 19 residues. The variable domain in full, completed from reference TRBV7-2 and TRBJ2-7, reads GAGVSQSPSNKVTEKGKDVELRCDPISGHTALYWYRQSLGQGLEFLIYFQGNSAPDKSGLPSDRFSAERTGGSVSTLTIQRTQQEDSAVYLCASSLTGALAGGIHYEQYFGPGTRLTVT.

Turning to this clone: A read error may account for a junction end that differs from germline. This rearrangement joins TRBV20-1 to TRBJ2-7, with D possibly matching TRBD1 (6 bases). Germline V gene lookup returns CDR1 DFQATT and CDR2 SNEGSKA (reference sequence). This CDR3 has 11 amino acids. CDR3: CSASGAYAQYF. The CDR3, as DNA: TGCAGTGCTTCAGGGGCCTACGCGCAGTACTTC.

The CDR3 DNA follows: TGTGCCAGCAGTGCCAGGTGGAGCAATCAGCCCCAGCATTTT. The encoded protein is CASSARWSNQPQHF. This chain uses TRBV2 with TRBJ1-5, with D unclear. Deletions cut 4 bases from V and 1 base from J, with 8 bases between. CDR3 length equals 14 residues. CDR1 and CDR2 (germline): SNHLY, FYNNEI.

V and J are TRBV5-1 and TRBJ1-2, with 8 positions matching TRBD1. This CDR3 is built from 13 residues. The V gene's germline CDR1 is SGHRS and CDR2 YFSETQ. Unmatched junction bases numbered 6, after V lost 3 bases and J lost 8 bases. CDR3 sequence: CASSSTGGRGYTF. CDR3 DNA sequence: TGCGCCAGCAGCTCCACAGGGGGAAGGGGCTACACCTTC.

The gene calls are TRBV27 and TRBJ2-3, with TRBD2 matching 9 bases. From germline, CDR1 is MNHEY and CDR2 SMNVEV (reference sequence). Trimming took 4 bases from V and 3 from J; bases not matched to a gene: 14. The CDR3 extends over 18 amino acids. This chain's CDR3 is CASSSPGGGGGWTDTQYF. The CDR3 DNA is TGTGCCAGCAGTTCCCCCGGCGGCGGGGGGGGATGGACAGATACGCAGTATTTT.

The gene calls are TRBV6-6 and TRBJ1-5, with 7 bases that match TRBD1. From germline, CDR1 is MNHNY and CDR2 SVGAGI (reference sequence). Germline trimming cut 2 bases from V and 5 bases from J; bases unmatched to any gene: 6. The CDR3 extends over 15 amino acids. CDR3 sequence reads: CASSYEWDSYQPQHF. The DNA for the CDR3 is TGTGCCAGCAGTTACGAGTGGGACAGCTATCAGCCCCAGCATTTT.

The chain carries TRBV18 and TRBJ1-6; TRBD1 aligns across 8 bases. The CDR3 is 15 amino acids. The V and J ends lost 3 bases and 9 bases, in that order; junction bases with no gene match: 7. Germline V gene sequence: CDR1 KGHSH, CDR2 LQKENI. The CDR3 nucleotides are TGTGCCAGCTCACCCGTGACAGGGGAAGGTTCACCCCTCCACTTT. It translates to CASSPVTGEGSPLHF.

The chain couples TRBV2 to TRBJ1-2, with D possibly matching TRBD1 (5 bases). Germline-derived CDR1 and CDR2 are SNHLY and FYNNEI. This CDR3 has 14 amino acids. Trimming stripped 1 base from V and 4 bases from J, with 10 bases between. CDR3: CASSEGGRIYGYTF. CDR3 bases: TGTGCCAGCAGTGAAGGGGGCAGAATCTATGGCTACACCTTC.

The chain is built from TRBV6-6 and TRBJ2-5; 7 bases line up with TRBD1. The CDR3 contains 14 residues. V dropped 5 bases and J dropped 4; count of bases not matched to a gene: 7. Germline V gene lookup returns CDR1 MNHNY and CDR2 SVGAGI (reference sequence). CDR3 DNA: TGTGCCAGCAGTCTACAGGGGTGGGGAGAGACCCAGTACTTC. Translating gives CASSLQGWGETQYF.